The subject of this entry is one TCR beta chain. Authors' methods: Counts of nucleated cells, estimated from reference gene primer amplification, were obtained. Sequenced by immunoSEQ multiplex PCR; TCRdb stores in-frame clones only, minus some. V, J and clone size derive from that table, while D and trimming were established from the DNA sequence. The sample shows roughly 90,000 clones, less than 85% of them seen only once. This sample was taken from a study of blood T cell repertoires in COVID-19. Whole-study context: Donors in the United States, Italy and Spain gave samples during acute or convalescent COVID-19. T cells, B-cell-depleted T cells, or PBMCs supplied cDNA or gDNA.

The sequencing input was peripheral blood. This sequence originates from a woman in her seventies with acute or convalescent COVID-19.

The CDR3 is CASSQSKATGTYEQYF. The CDR3 bases are TGCGCCAGCAGCCAGTCGAAGGCGACAGGGACCTACGAGCAGTACTTC. The chain carries TRBV4-3 and TRBJ2-7; 7 bases map to TRBD1. Per the germline V gene, CDR1 is LGHNA and CDR2 is YSLEER. After removal of 3 bases from V and 2 bases from J, the junction contained 10 bases not matched to a gene. The CDR3 sequence is 16 residues long.